This is a list of T cell receptor beta chains from one sample in a study of monozygotic twins with inflammatory bowel disease. TCRdb reanalyzed the 5' RACE reads, giving one entry per CDR3 protein sequence and no DNA. The sample table sets out about 380,000 distinct CDR3 sequences. Sequencing used blood. The receptors were sampled from a human donor with ulcerative colitis or Crohn's disease, or a healthy co-twin of an affected twin (not recorded which). Both conserved end residues are part of each CDR3.

TRBJ2-7 TRBV20-1 CSASTDMPRSAEQYF
TRBJ1-1 TRBV3-1 CASSQVSGTEAFF
TRBJ2-5 TRBV5-1 CASRPDGGAEETQYF
TRBJ2-5 TRBV5-1 CASSLDGRHLGTQYF
TRBJ1-4 TRBV7-9 CASSWREMGEKLFF
TRBJ2-7 TRBV5-8 CASNLAGTNLYEQYF
TRBJ2-3 TRBV5-1 CASSLMTGGTDTQYF
TRBJ2-2 TRBV12-3/TRBV12-4 CASSSGQGRFRGELFF
TRBJ2-7 TRBV6-1 CASNRDGLSYEQYF
TRBJ2-1 TRBV6-1 CASFKGAAAGVNEQFF
TRBJ2-5 TRBV27 CASSFLDRPETQYF
TRBJ1-4 TRBV6-1 CASRPDGQGAGVSEKLFF
TRBJ2-5 TRBV10-3 CAISAGTSGTQETQYF